One and the same sample provided the 22 T cell receptor beta chains below, sequenced in a study of cytomegalovirus exposure and HLA in healthy donors. The PCR used 60 Vbeta and 13 Jbeta primers. The method was immunoSEQ multiplex PCR; TCRdb's version includes in-frame clones alone and lacks a portion of them. The sample has roughly 120,000 clones; around 63% are singletons. The sequencing input was PBMCs. These receptors were obtained from a middle-aged man in good health and CMV-seropositive.

This chain uses TRBV5-1 with TRBJ2-2; 7 positions agree with TRBD1. This CDR3 comprises 17 residues. The trim removed 5 bases at V and 0 bases at J, leaving 10 bases unmatched. Germline V gene data show CDR1 as SGHRS and CDR2 as YFSETQ. In DNA form, the CDR3 reads TGCGCCAGCAGTCAAGGTATGGGACAGACGAACACCGGGGAGCTGTTTTTT. Translating it yields CASSQGMGQTNTGELFF.

The rearrangement joins TRBV6-4 to TRBJ2-2; no clear D gene. There are 13 residues in the CDR3. Trimming pared 4 bases from V and 1 base from J, leaving 4 bases between. In germline, CDR1 is MRHNA, CDR2 SNTAGT. CDR3 sequence: CASSAGNTGELFF. The CDR3 coding sequence is TGTGCCAGCAGTGCAGGGAACACCGGGGAGCTGTTTTTT.

This chain links TRBV28 with TRBJ2-1, with 9 bases matching TRBD2. CDR3 size: 16 residues. V was clipped by 4 bases and J by 5 bases; unmatched bases: 9. The germline V gene encodes CDR1 MDHEN and CDR2 SYDVKM. The CDR3 region has the DNA TGTGCCAGCAGTTCGCGAACTAGCGGGCCCCACAATGAGCAGTTCTTC. Amino acids: CASSSRTSGPHNEQFF.

This clone was counted between two and nine times. The CDR3 nucleotides read TGTGCCAGCAGGACAGGGGAGGGCTATGGCTACACCTTC. Amino acid sequence: CASRTGEGYGYTF. The chain recombines TRBV6-1 with TRBJ1-2; 8 bases map to TRBD1. The V and J ends lost 6 bases and 4 bases, in that order; junction bases with no gene match: 4. Germline V gives CDR1 MNHNS, CDR2 SASEGT. The length of the CDR3 is 13 residues.

V usage is TRBV13 and J usage is TRBJ2-1, with 11 bases matching TRBD2. Germline trimming cut 5 bases from V and 15 bases from J; bases unmatched to any gene: 12. Per the germline V gene, CDR1 is PRHDT and CDR2 is FYEKMQ (reference sequence). CDR3 length: 14 amino acids. The CDR3 is CASSLLTSGGQGFF. In DNA form, the CDR3 reads TGTGCCAGCAGCCTACTAACTAGCGGGGGACAGGGGTTCTTC.

The table lists this clone with a few counts. This chain joins TRBV5-1 and TRBJ2-3; 7 bases are a match to TRBD1. Looked up from germline, CDR1 is SGHRS and CDR2 is YFSETQ. The CDR3 is 14 residues long. J was trimmed by 5 bases and V by 1 base; bases with no gene match: 4. Here the CDR3 DNA reads TGCGCCAGCAGCTTGTCGGCAGGGGGAGATACGCAGTATTTT. It codes for CASSLSAGGDTQYF.

The genes are TRBV6-1 and TRBJ1-5; D is uncertain. The ends were cut back, 1 base at V and 0 bases at J, with 10 bases in the middle. Germline loops: CDR1 MNHNS, CDR2 SASEGT. This CDR3 has 16 residues. The CDR3 DNA reads as TGTGCCAGCAGTGAAGTGGTCAGTACTAGCAATCAGCCCCAGCATTTT. Translated: CASSEVVSTSNQPQHF.

The genes are TRBV7-2 and TRBJ1-2; D is perhaps TRBD1 (5 bases). V was shortened by 1 base and J by 5 bases, with 11 bases between the two germline ends. Per the germline V gene, CDR1 is SGHTA and CDR2 is FQGNSA. This CDR3 is built from 14 residues. CDR3 region: CASSLVEGTYGYTF. CDR3 nucleotides: TGTGCCAGCAGCTTAGTGGAGGGGACGTATGGCTACACCTTC.

As regards this clone: Mismatch with germline at one junction end may stem from a read error. J is TRBJ2-5 and V is TRBV7-7; 10 nucleotides agree with TRBD1. Germline CDR1 reads SSHAT; CDR2 reads FNYEAQ (reference sequence). The CDR3 extends over 15 amino acids. The CDR3 protein is CASSLGQGGRETQYF. CDR3 nucleotides: TGTGCTAGCAGCTTAGGACAGGGGGGAAGAGAGACCCAGTACTTC.

V gene TRBV2 combines with J gene TRBJ1-5, with no clear D. Germline V gene sequence: CDR1 SNHLY, CDR2 FYNNEI. The length of the CDR3 is 14 residues. Trimming took 3 bases from V and 2 from J, leaving 8 bases between them. The CDR3 region is CASSDFAGNQPQHF. CDR3 sequence (DNA): TGTGCCAGCAGTGATTTTGCAGGCAATCAGCCCCAGCATTTT.

The chain joins TRBV6-5 to TRBJ2-5; TRBD1 matches at 7 bases. The CDR3 runs 12 residues. Germline CDR1 reads MNHEY; CDR2 reads SVGAGI. V was pared by 6 bases and J by 5 bases, with 3 bases of the junction left unmatched. CDR3 amino acids: CASRTGTETQYF. CDR3 bases: TGTGCCAGCAGGACAGGGACGGAGACCCAGTACTTC.

This sequence joins TRBV19 and TRBJ1-1; D remains ambiguous. The V gene lost 3 bases and the J gene lost 2 bases, with 7 bases spanning the gap. This CDR3 has 13 residues. Germline lookup yields CDR1 LNHDA and CDR2 SQIVND (reference sequence). The CDR3 sequence: CASSISPNTEAFF. In DNA form, the CDR3 reads TGTGCCAGTAGTATCTCTCCCAACACTGAAGCTTTCTTT.

This chain connects TRBV5-1 to TRBJ1-4, with a tentative D call TRBD1 (6 bases). V was trimmed by 0 bases and J by 6 bases, leaving 12 bases between them. The CDR3 sequence is 15 residues long. Germline CDR1 is SGHRS and CDR2 is YFSETQ. CDR3 nucleotides: TGCGCCAGCAGCTTGGTGACAGGACGAGATGAAAAACTGTTTTTT. Its protein product is CASSLVTGRDEKLFF.

The chain joins TRBV18 to TRBJ2-7, with D unclear. V was cut by 1 base and J by 7 bases, with 8 bases left in between. The CDR3 has 12 residues. Germline V gene data show CDR1 as KGHSH and CDR2 as LQKENI. The CDR3 sequence: CASSPRQDEQYF. The CDR3 coding sequence is TGTGCCAGCTCACCACGCCAGGATGAGCAGTACTTC.

The chain links TRBV16 to TRBJ2-5; 8 bases agree with TRBD1. Germline lookup yields CDR1 KGHSY and CDR2 FQNENV. The CDR3 extends over 12 amino acids. V lost 2 bases and J lost 9; bases outside the gene matches: 2. The CDR3 DNA reads TGTGCCAGCAGCCAACAACAGGGGGCCCAGTACTTC. This gives the protein CASSQQQGAQYF. Together with reference TRBV16 and TRBJ2-5, the CDR3 gives the full variable domain: GEEVAQTPKHLVRGEGQKAKLYCAPIKGHSYVFWYQQVLKNEFKFLISFQNENVFDETGMPKERFSAKCLPNSPCSLEIQATKLEDSAVYFCASSQQQGAQYFGPGTRLLVL.

This clone was seen a handful of times. The sample has other DNA sequences that encode this CDR3 too. This sequence joins TRBV4-3 and TRBJ2-3; TRBD2 might be the D (6 bases). The germline gives CDR1 LGHNA, CDR2 YSLEER. V was cut by 1 base and J by 4 bases, with 12 bases left in between. The CDR3 is 15 residues long. Here the CDR3 DNA reads TGCGCCAGCAGCCAAGTTACGGGAGAGGCAGATACGCAGTATTTT. Its translation is CASSQVTGEADTQYF.

V gene TRBV7-3 combines with J gene TRBJ2-5; 7 bases align to TRBD1. V was pared by 4 bases and J by 4 bases, with 3 bases of the junction left unmatched. CDR1 SGHTA and CDR2 FQGTGA come from the germline V gene. The length of the CDR3 is 13 residues. CDR3 nucleotide sequence: TGTGCCAGCAGCTACGACAGGGCAGAGACCCAGTACTTC. As protein: CASSYDRAETQYF.

The chain carries TRBV10-3 and TRBJ2-7; 10 bases map to TRBD2. Germline CDR1 reads ENHRY; CDR2 reads SYGVKD. There are 15 residues in the CDR3. V shed 5 bases, J shed 5 bases, and the junction held 9 bases outside the gene matches. The CDR3 DNA reads TGTGCCATCAGTTCATTAGCGGGAGGTACCCACGAGCAGTACTTC. Amino acids: CAISSLAGGTHEQYF.

The rearrangement joins TRBV5-1 to TRBJ2-3, with a tentative D call TRBD1 (6 bases). Trimming stripped 1 base from V and 1 base from J, with 13 bases between. Germline loops: CDR1 SGHRS, CDR2 YFSETQ. CDR3 length: 16 residues. The DNA of the CDR3 is TGCGCCAGCAGCTTGACTCCGGGACACGGCACAGATACGCAGTATTTT. It encodes CASSLTPGHGTDTQYF.

This sequence joins TRBV5-1 and TRBJ1-2, with D perhaps TRBD1 (5 bases). The CDR3 extends over 13 amino acids. CDR1 is SGHRS, CDR2 YFSETQ, per germline. Trimming cost V 5 bases and J 11 bases, with 19 bases left between them. The CDR3 nucleotides are TGCGCCAGCAGGTTAAAAGGACACCAACAGTACACCTTC. Translated: CASRLKGHQQYTF.

This clone occurred once. The CDR3 is CASTLSPGYEQFF. CDR3 DNA: TGTGCCAGCACCCTTAGTCCAGGTTATGAGCAGTTCTTC. The chain combines TRBV6-6 with TRBJ2-1; D gene unclear. V lost 7 bases, J lost 8 bases, and 15 bases lay in between. The CDR3 is made up of 13 amino acids. Germline V gene data show CDR1 as MNHNY and CDR2 as SVGAGI (reference sequence).

The chain recombines TRBV5-1 with TRBJ1-4; possibly TRBD1 for D (6 bases). The CDR3 has 15 residues. Germline CDR1 SGHRS, CDR2 YFSETQ. V lost 0 bases and J lost 5, with 11 bases in between. CDR3 bases: TGCGCCAGCAGCTTGGTGGCAGGGGAAAATGAAAAACTGTTTTTT. Amino acids: CASSLVAGENEKLFF.